Each of the 8 T cell receptor beta chains below was sequenced from the same sample in a study of response to subunit inactivated influenza vaccine. TCRdb called the RT-PCR reads again in MiXCR, with one record for every CDR3 protein. This table has more than 400,000 distinct CDR3 sequences, 9.5% to 13% appearing once. The sample consisted of PBMCs from blood, taken roughly 6 weeks after vaccination. These receptors originate from a man aged 50 to 60 who received an inactivated influenza vaccine.

This clonotype was observed many times. CDR3 in amino acids: CSASGRASRGHEQFF. CDR3 DNA sequence: TGCAGTGCATCCGGACGGGCTAGCCGAGGACATGAGCAGTTCTTC. The chain couples TRBV20-1 to TRBJ2-1; TRBD2 might be the D (5 bases). Germline-derived CDR1 and CDR2 are DFQATT and SNEGSKA (reference sequence). The V gene lost 6 bases and the J gene lost 8 bases, with 23 bases spanning the gap. This CDR3 contains 15 residues.

On this clonotype itself: Possible read error: a much larger clone is one base away. This CDR3 is CASSIGGEYEQYF. CDR3 nucleotides: TGTGCCAGCAGCATCGGAGGGGAGTACGAGCAGTACTTC. The chain recombines TRBV7-2 with TRBJ2-7; the D gene is possibly TRBD2 (6 bases). Trimming took off 5 bases at V and 4 bases at J, with 12 bases between the two ends. Germline V lookup: CDR1 SGHTA, CDR2 FQGNSA. CDR3 length: 13 amino acids.

The chain combines TRBV20-1 with TRBJ1-5; TRBD1 agrees at 7 bases. V lost 7 bases to trimming and J lost 0 bases; unmatched junction nucleotides: 3. The CDR3 spans 13 residues. The germline gives CDR1 DFQATT, CDR2 SNEGSKA (reference sequence). CDR3 in amino acids: CSGGQLSNQPQHF. CDR3 sequence (DNA): TGCAGTGGGGGACAGCTTAGCAATCAGCCCCAGCATTTT.

This clonotype has just a few counts. The V call is TRBV20-1, the J call TRBJ2-3, with D perhaps matching TRBD2 (5 bases). Trimming shortened V by 6 bases and J by 1 base, and 11 bases separated the two germline ends. The CDR3 runs to 13 residues. CDR1 DFQATT and CDR2 SNEGSKA come from the germline V gene (reference sequence). CDR3 residues: CSAQLGGTDTQYF. CDR3 coding DNA: TGCAGTGCCCAACTAGGAGGCACAGATACGCAGTATTTT.

This clonotype was seen a few times. The chain couples TRBV5-1 to TRBJ2-1, with TRBD1 matching over 8 bases. Germline V gene sequence: CDR1 SGHRS, CDR2 YFSETQ. The CDR3 extends over 15 amino acids. With V trimmed by 3 bases and J by 7 bases, 9 bases remained unmatched. This CDR3 reads CASSSQGQEYNEQFF. The CDR3 DNA sequence: TGCGCCAGCAGCTCACAGGGACAGGAATATAATGAGCAGTTCTTC.

The chain joins TRBV6-5 to TRBJ1-6; the match to TRBD1 covers 10 bases. Germline V gene data show CDR1 as MNHEY and CDR2 as SVGAGI. V was pared by 2 bases and J by 3 bases, with 4 bases of the junction left unmatched. The CDR3 spans 17 residues. The CDR3 region is CASSYMTGGIYNSPLHF. The CDR3 bases are TGTGCCAGCAGTTACATGACAGGGGGCATCTATAATTCACCCCTCCACTTT.

In this sample, this clonotype turned up a few times. This chain uses TRBV6-2 or TRBV6-3 with TRBJ2-7, with 8 positions matching TRBD2. With V trimmed by 0 bases and J by 7 bases, 8 bases remained unmatched. Germline-derived CDR1 and CDR2 are MNHEY and SVGEGT. The CDR3 has 15 amino acids. CDR3 loop: CASSYSRSGSFEQYF. CDR3 nucleotide sequence: TGTGCCAGCAGTTACTCCAGGAGCGGGAGCTTTGAGCAGTACTTC.

The chain joins TRBV10-3 to TRBJ2-1; no definite D call. The germline V gene has CDR1 ENHRY and CDR2 SYGVKD. The CDR3 covers 12 residues. The V gene lost 7 bases and the J gene lost 7 bases, with 11 bases spanning the gap. The CDR3, as DNA: TGTGCCATCACAAATACAGCGAATGAGCAGTTCTTC. Amino acid sequence: CAITNTANEQFF.